Listed here is a single T cell receptor beta chain. The antigen remains undetermined. This sample was included in a study of long-term antiretroviral therapy in people with HIV. General study points: Clonal expansions arising prior to ART prevailed in the repertoire at every time point. HIV repertoires showed narrower CDR3 length ranges than controls. The data indicate that diversity increased after ART but remained below transplant donor controls.

Every participant with HIV received treatment in the United States. V was pared by 0 bases and J by 3 bases, with 12 bases between. CDR3 size: 15 residues. CDR1 MGHRA and CDR2 YSYEKL come from the germline V gene. Sequencing used immunoSEQ v3.0 at survey level. The data were produced by immunoSEQ multiplex PCR, yet TCRdb's version contains in-frame clones alone and is incomplete. The sample records some 7,900 clones, nearly 80% being singletons. This sequence joins TRBV4-1 and TRBJ2-7; TRBD2 might be the D (5 bases). The TCR originated in a man aged 40-50 years with HIV. The starting material was unsorted PBMCs, obtained 0.6 years before starting antiretroviral therapy. CDR3 protein: CASSQETETIYEQYF. The CDR3, as DNA: TGCGCCAGCAGCCAAGAAACCGAGACTATCTACGAGCAGTACTTC.